The rows below give T cell receptor beta chains drawn from one sample of a study of a mutant IDH1 vaccine in newly diagnosed glioma. Assay: immunoSEQ multiplex PCR; the TCRdb copy retains only in-frame clones and omits some. The sample lists tens of thousands of clones, 84% occurring once. These receptors are not linked to any known antigen. Specimen: PBMCs, collected from a glioma patient whose treatment included an IDH1 peptide vaccine. The receptors were sampled from a man between 18 and 29 years old with glioma. CDR3s include the opening cysteine and the closing phenylalanine or tryptophan. Each record gives: V gene, J gene, CDR3 protein.

V: TRBV7-9
J: TRBJ2-1
CDR3: CASSQVLGNEQFF

V: TRBV18
J: TRBJ1-1
CDR3: CASSPGKWNTEAFF

V: TRBV7-9
J: TRBJ2-7
CDR3: CASSFPADYEQYF

V: TRBV29-1
J: TRBJ1-1
CDR3: CSVRRGNTEAFF

V: TRBV30
J: TRBJ2-7
CDR3: CAWSGLAGIYEQYF

V: TRBV21-1
J: TRBJ1-1
CDR3: CASREGRTGTEAFF

V: TRBV5-1
J: TRBJ2-3
CDR3: CASSLGGSPSTDTQYF

V: TRBV10-3
J: TRBJ1-2
CDR3: CAARPGGYGYTF

V: TRBV5-5
J: TRBJ2-2
CDR3: CASSLSARVGGTGELFF

V: TRBV7-2
J: TRBJ1-1
CDR3: CASSFRQGNTEAFF

V: TRBV9
J: TRBJ1-5
CDR3: CASSVGLGRGQPQHF

V: TRBV4-3
J: TRBJ2-7
CDR3: CASSLRWTSANEQYF

V: TRBV10-1
J: TRBJ2-1
CDR3: CASSEFPKASGSSYNEQFF

V: TRBV28
J: TRBJ2-2
CDR3: CASTSMGELFF

V: TRBV4-2
J: TRBJ2-7
CDR3: CASSQDYQGPGRYEQYF

V: TRBV7-3
J: TRBJ2-1
CDR3: CASSLGGSYNEQFF

V: TRBV2
J: TRBJ1-1
CDR3: CASRGDSGAFF

V: TRBV5-6
J: TRBJ2-7
CDR3: CASSFQGREQYF

V: TRBV7-9
J: TRBJ2-7
CDR3: CASSLVKGAIGSYEQYF

V: TRBV14
J: TRBJ1-1
CDR3: CASSARLGVVDTEAFF

V: TRBV30
J: TRBJ1-5
CDR3: CAWSVLGGYNQPQHF

V: TRBV4-2
J: TRBJ1-1
CDR3: CASSQEGGSRTEAFF

V: TRBV9
J: TRBJ2-7
CDR3: CASSASGRAYEQYF